These T cell receptor beta chains were read from a single sample in a study of monozygotic twins with inflammatory bowel disease. One entry per CDR3 protein, without DNA, is what TCRdb gives after re-calling the 5' RACE reads. The table lists 300,000 to 400,000 distinct CDR3 sequences. Sequenced sample: blood. The receptor set was obtained from a human donor with ulcerative colitis or Crohn's disease, or a healthy co-twin of an affected twin (not recorded which). CDR3s include the opening cysteine and the closing phenylalanine or tryptophan. The order of the fields is J gene, V gene, CDR3 protein.

J: TRBJ1-1
V: TRBV11-2
CDR3: CASSSDRSTEAFF

J: TRBJ2-7
V: TRBV29-1
CDR3: CSVGEGPYEQYF

J: TRBJ2-7
V: TRBV18
CDR3: CASSAGVSYEQYF

J: TRBJ2-3
V: TRBV20-1
CDR3: CSARDPQPTDTQYF

J: TRBJ2-1
V: TRBV12-3/TRBV12-4
CDR3: CASSLLGARTDEQFF

J: TRBJ2-1
V: TRBV5-1
CDR3: CASSITNNEQFF

J: TRBJ2-1
V: TRBV12-3/TRBV12-4
CDR3: CASSRMGEQLF

J: TRBJ1-2
V: TRBV20-1
CDR3: CSADQGYGYTF

J: TRBJ2-1
V: TRBV20-1
CDR3: CSARLRQGVSEQFF

J: TRBJ2-1
V: TRBV5-4
CDR3: CASSLAHNEQFF

J: TRBJ2-3
V: TRBV27
CDR3: CASSLGAYNRLTDTQYF

J: TRBJ2-5
V: TRBV2
CDR3: CASCWAGEETQYF

J: TRBJ2-5
V: TRBV4-2
CDR3: CASSQTSLETQYF

J: TRBJ2-1
V: TRBV5-1
CDR3: CASSISVGHLGSF

J: TRBJ2-5
V: TRBV5-1
CDR3: CASSPSQHAQETQYF

J: TRBJ2-1
V: TRBV28
CDR3: CASSPPDRDRNNEQFF

J: TRBJ2-1
V: TRBV5-1
CDR3: CASRETLADYNEQFF

J: TRBJ2-1
V: TRBV10-3
CDR3: CAISELPQNEQFF

J: TRBJ2-1
V: TRBV12-3/TRBV12-4
CDR3: CASRPQPGLGPNEQFF

J: TRBJ2-1
V: TRBV29-1
CDR3: CSVRPGRPNNEQFF

J: TRBJ1-5
V: TRBV30
CDR3: CAWRGDRSDQPQHF

J: TRBJ2-1
V: TRBV28
CDR3: CASSTLFRDRAYNEQFF

J: TRBJ1-5
V: TRBV20-1
CDR3: CSARFGSDQPQHF

J: TRBJ1-1
V: TRBV6-6
CDR3: CASRGGDSGEAFF

J: TRBJ2-1
V: TRBV7-3
CDR3: CASRAAGSSYNEQFF

J: TRBJ2-3
V: TRBV11-2
CDR3: CASSSEIRRLPRGTDTQYF

J: TRBJ2-1
V: TRBV20-1
CDR3: CSASFGLADYNEQFF

J: TRBJ1-3
V: TRBV5-5
CDR3: CASTLRGDGNTIYF

J: TRBJ2-1
V: TRBV7-2
CDR3: CASSLALQRNNEQFF

J: TRBJ2-5
V: TRBV27
CDR3: CASRIGANEETQYF

J: TRBJ1-1
V: TRBV3-1
CDR3: CASSQADDRGVAFF

J: TRBJ1-2
V: TRBV28
CDR3: CASSPPDRVYGYTF

J: TRBJ2-5
V: TRBV28
CDR3: CASSPSGGPEETQYF

J: TRBJ2-3
V: TRBV12-3/TRBV12-4
CDR3: CASFAGYQVGRSPSVF

J: TRBJ2-1
V: TRBV7-7
CDR3: CASSQGDYNEQFF

J: TRBJ2-7
V: TRBV27
CDR3: CASSVHGTTYEQYF

J: TRBJ2-5
V: TRBV18
CDR3: CASSPQRSQETQYF

J: TRBJ1-4
V: TRBV12-3/TRBV12-4
CDR3: CASTVDRGHEKLFF

J: TRBJ2-7
V: TRBV4-1
CDR3: CASSQVGGGEQYF

J: TRBJ2-5
V: TRBV5-1
CDR3: CASRDFPERRETQYF

J: TRBJ1-2
V: TRBV20-1
CDR3: CSARRSGTGNGYTF

J: TRBJ1-5
V: TRBV5-1
CDR3: CASSLAHGQGLSNQPQHF

J: TRBJ2-1
V: TRBV19
CDR3: CASSILPWAGRFNEQFF

J: TRBJ1-1
V: TRBV6-1
CDR3: CASSLSGGAGNTEAFF

J: TRBJ1-1
V: TRBV2
CDR3: CASSGTGGATEAFF

J: TRBJ2-7
V: TRBV27
CDR3: CASSPTIGLPLEYF

J: TRBJ2-1
V: TRBV30
CDR3: CAWSAGLGFNEQFF

J: TRBJ2-3
V: TRBV27
CDR3: CASSSVGWADTQYF

J: TRBJ1-1
V: TRBV21-1
CDR3: CASSKGGRRIMNTEAFF

J: TRBJ2-2
V: TRBV10-3
CDR3: CAISAFGTANTGELFF

J: TRBJ2-2
V: TRBV20-1
CDR3: CSARKPSVTGELFF

J: TRBJ2-7
V: TRBV3-1
CDR3: CASGQGNYEQYF

J: TRBJ2-7
V: TRBV19
CDR3: CASSILPASGSIHEQYF

J: TRBJ2-1
V: TRBV6-5
CDR3: CASSYSTSGSYNEQFF

J: TRBJ2-5
V: TRBV19
CDR3: CASQRGLQETQYF

J: TRBJ2-2
V: TRBV5-1
CDR3: CASSLGAGRTGELFF

J: TRBJ2-1
V: TRBV6-2/TRBV6-3
CDR3: CASSRRTSGSRDEQFF